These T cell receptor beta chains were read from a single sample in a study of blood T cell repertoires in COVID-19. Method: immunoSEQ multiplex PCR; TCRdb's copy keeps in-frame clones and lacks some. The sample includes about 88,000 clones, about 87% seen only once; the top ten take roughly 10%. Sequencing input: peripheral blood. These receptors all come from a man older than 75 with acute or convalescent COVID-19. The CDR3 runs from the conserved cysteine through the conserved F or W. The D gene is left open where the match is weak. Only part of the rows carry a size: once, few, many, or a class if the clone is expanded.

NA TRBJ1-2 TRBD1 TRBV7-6 TGTGCCAGCAGCTTAGGGGTGACAGGGACCTATGGCTACACCTTC CASSLGVTGTYGYTF
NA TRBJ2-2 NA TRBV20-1 TGCAGTGCTAGTTTGGGAGGCGGGGAGCTGTTTTTT CSASLGGGELFF
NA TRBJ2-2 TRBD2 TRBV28 TGTGCCAGCACCCCAAGGGGACTAGCGGGAGGGCCGTACACCGGGGAGCTGTTTTTT CASTPRGLAGGPYTGELFF
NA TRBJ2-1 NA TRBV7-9 TGTGCCAGCAGCTTCCGGGACTTCGCCTATGAGCAGTTCTTC CASSFRDFAYEQFF
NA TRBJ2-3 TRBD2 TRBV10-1 TGCGCCAGCAGCGCCGGGACTAGCGGGGCCCCAGATACGCAGTATTTT CASSAGTSGAPDTQYF
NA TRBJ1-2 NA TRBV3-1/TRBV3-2 TGTGCCAGCAGCCTTTTGGACAGCAAGTATGGCTACACCTTC CASSLLDSKYGYTF
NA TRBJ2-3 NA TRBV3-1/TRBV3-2 TGTGCCAGCAGCCAAACGAACAGGGTGGCAGATACGCAGTATTTT CASSQTNRVADTQYF
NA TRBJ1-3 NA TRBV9 TGTGCCAGCAGCGTAGGGACAGTGCAATCTGGAAACACCATATATTTT CASSVGTVQSGNTIYF
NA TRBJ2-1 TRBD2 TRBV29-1 TGCAGCGTTGAAGTAAGACTAGCGGGCTACAATGAGCAGTTCTTC CSVEVRLAGYNEQFF
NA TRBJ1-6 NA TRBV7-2 TGTGCCAGCAGCCCCGCAGGGCCCAATTCACCCCTCCACTTT CASSPAGPNSPLHF
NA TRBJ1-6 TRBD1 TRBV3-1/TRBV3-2 TGTGCCAGCAGGTTAGCAGGGGGCAATAGTTCACCCCTCCACTTT CASRLAGGNSSPLHF
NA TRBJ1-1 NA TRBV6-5 TGTGCCAGCAATCAAGTCACAGGGACCGAAGCTTTCTTT CASNQVTGTEAFF
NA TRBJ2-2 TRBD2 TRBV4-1 TGCGCCAGCAGCCCAGCCCCAGGACTAGCGGGAGTAGCCGGGGAGCTGTTTTTT CASSPAPGLAGVAGELFF
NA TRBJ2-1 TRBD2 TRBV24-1 TGTGCCACCAGTGATTTGGCTAGCGGGAGGACCAGTGAGCAGTTCTTC CATSDLASGRTSEQFF
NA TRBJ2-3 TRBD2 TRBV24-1 TGTGCCACCAGTGAACCCGGACCGAGTTGGGGATTGACTAGCCGGGATACGCAGTATTTT CATSEPGPSWGLTSRDTQYF
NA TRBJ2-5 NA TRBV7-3 TGTGCCAGCAGCTTAACGTATGAGGGAACGGAGACCCAGTACTTC CASSLTYEGTETQYF
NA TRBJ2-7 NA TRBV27 TGTGCCAGCAGGACACAGCTAGGGGCCTACGAGCAGTACTTC CASRTQLGAYEQYF
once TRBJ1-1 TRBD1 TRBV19 TGTGCCAGTAGCCTACAGGGGGCGAGCACTGAAGCTTTCTTT CASSLQGASTEAFF
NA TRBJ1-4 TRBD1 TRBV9 TGTGCCAGCAGCACCGGGGACAGCCGAAGGGAAAAACTGTTTTTT CASSTGDSRREKLFF
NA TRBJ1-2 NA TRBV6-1 TGTGCCAGCAGTGAAGCGCTAACCGTCGAAGGCTACACCTTC CASSEALTVEGYTF
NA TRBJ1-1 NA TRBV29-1 TGCAGCGTCTGGAACAGGGCAGGCACTGAAGCTTTCTTT CSVWNRAGTEAFF
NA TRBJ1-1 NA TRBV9 TGTGCCAGCAGCAGACAGGAGAACACTGAAGCTTTCTTT CASSRQENTEAFF
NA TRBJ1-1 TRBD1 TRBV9 TGTGCCAGCAGCGTAGGGGACAGGGTCACTGAAGCTTTCTTT CASSVGDRVTEAFF
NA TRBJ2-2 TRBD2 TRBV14 TGTGCCAGCAGCCTCGTGCGGGGGGGCACCGGGGAGCTGTTTTTT CASSLVRGGTGELFF
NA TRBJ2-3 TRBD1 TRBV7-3 TGTGCCAGCAGCCAACAGGGGGCGGAAGATACGCAGTATTTT CASSQQGAEDTQYF
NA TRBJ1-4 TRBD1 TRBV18 TGTGCCAGCTCATGGGACAGGGGGCCTAATGAAAAACTGTTTTTT CASSWDRGPNEKLFF
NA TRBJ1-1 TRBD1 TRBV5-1 TGCGCCAGCAGCTTGGACAGGGGCACTGAAGCTTTCTTT CASSLDRGTEAFF
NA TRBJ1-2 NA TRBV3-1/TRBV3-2 TGTGCCAGCAGCCAAGGTGGGCTGGGCTACACCTTC CASSQGGLGYTF
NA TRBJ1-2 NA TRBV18 TGTGCCAGCTCACCCCTTGGTGGGGCAGGGGACTATGGCTACACCTTC CASSPLGGAGDYGYTF
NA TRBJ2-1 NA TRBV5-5 TGTGCCAGCAGCCCCCGGGATAGCTCCTACAATGAGCAGTTCTTC CASSPRDSSYNEQFF
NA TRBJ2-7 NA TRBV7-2 TGTGCCAGCAGCTTAGGGCCAGCGGAGACCTACGAGCAGTACTTC CASSLGPAETYEQYF
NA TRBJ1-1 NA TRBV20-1 TGCAGTGCTAGTGTATACCGAGGGACTGAAGCTTTCTTT CSASVYRGTEAFF
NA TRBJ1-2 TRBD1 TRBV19 TGTGCCAGTACCCATCTCAAGGGACAGAGGGCCGGAGGCTACACCTTC CASTHLKGQRAGGYTF
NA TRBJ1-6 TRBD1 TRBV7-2 TGTGCCAGCAGCCTGAAACAGGGGCTAAATTCACCCCTCCACTTT CASSLKQGLNSPLHF
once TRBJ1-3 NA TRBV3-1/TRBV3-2 TGTGCCAGCAGCTTATATGCTAACTCTGGAAACACCATATATTTT CASSLYANSGNTIYF
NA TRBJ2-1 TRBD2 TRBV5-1 TGCGCCAGCCAAGTCCGGCTAGCGGAGTACAATGAGCAGTTCTTC CASQVRLAEYNEQFF
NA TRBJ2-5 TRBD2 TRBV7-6 TGTGCCAGCAGCAGGACTAGCGGGGGGCAAGAGACCCAGTACTTC CASSRTSGGQETQYF
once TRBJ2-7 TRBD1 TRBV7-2 TGTGCCAGCAGCCGTTACAGGACAGGGGTGACCTACGAGCAGTACTTC CASSRYRTGVTYEQYF
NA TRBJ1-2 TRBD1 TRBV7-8 TGTGCCAGCAGCTTAACGGGACAGGGCTATGGCTACACCTTC CASSLTGQGYGYTF
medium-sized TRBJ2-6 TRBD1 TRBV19 TGTGCCAGTAGTCCGAAGGGGGCGGGTGGGGCCAACGTCCTGACTTTC CASSPKGAGGANVLTF
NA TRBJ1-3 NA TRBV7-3 TGTGCCAGCAGCTTAAACCCCGTCCGGGGCTCTGGAAACACCATATATTTT CASSLNPVRGSGNTIYF
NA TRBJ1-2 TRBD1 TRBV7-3 TGTGCCAGCAGCTTAATGGGACCGGGACAGGATAACTATGGCTACACCTTC CASSLMGPGQDNYGYTF
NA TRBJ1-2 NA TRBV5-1 TGCGCCAGCAGCTCCGGACATCTAGCTAACTATGGCTACACCTTC CASSSGHLANYGYTF
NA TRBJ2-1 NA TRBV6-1 TGTGCCAGCAGTGAATCAAAGCGGGCTGGTGTGCAGTTCTTC CASSESKRAGVQFF
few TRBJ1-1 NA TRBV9 TGTGCCAGCAGCGTACGTAGCAACACTGAAGCTTTCTTT CASSVRSNTEAFF
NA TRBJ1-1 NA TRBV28 TGTGCCAGCACCCCGGGGGGGGGCGTCACTGAAGCTTTCTTT CASTPGGGVTEAFF
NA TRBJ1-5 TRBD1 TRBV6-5 TGTGCCAGCACCCGGGACAGGGAAGATCAGCCCCAGCATTTT CASTRDREDQPQHF
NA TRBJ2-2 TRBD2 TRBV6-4 TGTGCCAGCAAAAGCGGGAGTTGGACCGGGGAGCTGTTTTTT CASKSGSWTGELFF
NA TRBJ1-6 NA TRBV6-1 TGTGCCAGCAGTGAAGGTTCCAACCTCCACTTT CASSEGSNLHF
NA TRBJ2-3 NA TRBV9 TGTGCCAGCAGCGTAGCTATACAGGGCGGTACAGATACGCAGTATTTT CASSVAIQGGTDTQYF
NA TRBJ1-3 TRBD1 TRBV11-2 TGTGCCAGCAGCTTAGGTGGGACAGAAGGAAACACCATATATTTT CASSLGGTEGNTIYF
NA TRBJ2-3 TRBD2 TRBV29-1 TGCAGCGTTGAACCGGGACTAGCGGGAGTAGATACGCAGTATTTT CSVEPGLAGVDTQYF
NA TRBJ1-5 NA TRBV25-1 TGTGCCAGCAGTGAAGAGTCCGGGGGTTCTCAGCCCCAGCATTTT CASSEESGGSQPQHF
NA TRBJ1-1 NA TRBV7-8 TGTGCCAGCAGCCCAGGGCGAGACACTGAAGCTTTCTTT CASSPGRDTEAFF
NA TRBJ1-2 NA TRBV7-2 TGTGCCAGCAGCCCGCGGGACTATGGCTACACCTTC CASSPRDYGYTF